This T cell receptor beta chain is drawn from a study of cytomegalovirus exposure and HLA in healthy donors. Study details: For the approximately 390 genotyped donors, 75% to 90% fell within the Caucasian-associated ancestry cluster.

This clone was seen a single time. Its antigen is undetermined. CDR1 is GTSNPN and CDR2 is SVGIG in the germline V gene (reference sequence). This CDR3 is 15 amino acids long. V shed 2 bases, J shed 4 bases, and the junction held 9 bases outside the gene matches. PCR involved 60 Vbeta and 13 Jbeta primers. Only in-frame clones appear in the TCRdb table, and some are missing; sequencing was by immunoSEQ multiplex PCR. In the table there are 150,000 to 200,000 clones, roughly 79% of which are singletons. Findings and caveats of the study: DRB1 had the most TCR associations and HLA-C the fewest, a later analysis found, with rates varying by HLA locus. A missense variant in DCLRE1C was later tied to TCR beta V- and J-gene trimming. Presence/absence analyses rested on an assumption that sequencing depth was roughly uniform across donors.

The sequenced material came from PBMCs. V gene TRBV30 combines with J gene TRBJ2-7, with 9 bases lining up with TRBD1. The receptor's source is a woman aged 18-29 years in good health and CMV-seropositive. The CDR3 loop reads CAWSNGQGLGYEQYF. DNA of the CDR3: TGTGCCTGGAGTAATGGACAGGGGTTAGGATACGAGCAGTACTTC.